These 9 T cell receptor beta chains share one sample of origin, sequenced in a study of radiation and T cells in renal cell carcinoma. The method was immunoSEQ multiplex PCR; TCRdb's version includes in-frame clones alone and lacks a portion of them. The top ten clones hold approximately 11% of a sample with around 180,000 clones, around 89% of them seen once. Time point denoted: blood 4 weeks post-SBRT, at nephrectomy. Specified treatment: 15 Gy SBRT to primary tumor, nephrectomy 4 weeks later. Sequencing was performed on blood, taken from a patient whose treatment included radiotherapy and nephrectomy. These receptors originate from a woman in her forties or fifties with renal cell carcinoma.

The chain is built from TRBV6-5 and TRBJ1-4; D possibly corresponds to TRBD1 (5 bases). The CDR3 consists of 15 residues. Trimming removed 4 bases at V and 8 bases at J, with 17 bases between. CDR1 MNHEY and CDR2 SVGAGI come from the germline V gene. DNA of the CDR3: TGTGCCAGCAGTTCTGGAGGACAAGGGGAAGAAAAACTGTTTTTT. Translating gives CASSSGGQGEEKLFF.

Concerning this clone: A read error may produce the germline difference seen at one junction end. CDR3 residues: CASSLGGLAVQETQYF. The DNA of the CDR3 is TGTGCTAGCAGCTTAGGTGGACTAGCGGTACAAGAGACCCAGTACTTC. The chain combines TRBV7-7 with TRBJ2-5; 10 positions match TRBD2. This CDR3 spans 16 amino acids. Germline V gives CDR1 SSHAT, CDR2 FNYEAQ (reference sequence).

The CDR3 region has the DNA TGCGCCAGCAGCTGGGGGCCGGGGGAATCCTATGGCTACACCTTC. This sequence encodes CASSWGPGESYGYTF. This chain joins TRBV5-1 and TRBJ1-2, with D possibly matching TRBD1 (6 bases). Germline-derived CDR1 and CDR2 are SGHRS and YFSETQ. The V end lost 3 bases, the J end lost 4 bases, and 16 bases lay between the germline ends. There are 15 residues in the CDR3. Complete variable domain (other parts from reference TRBV5-1 and TRBJ1-2): KAGVTQTPRYLIKTRGQQVTLSCSPISGHRSVSWYQQTPGQGLQFLFEYFSETQRNKGNFPGRFSGRQFSNSRSEMNVSTLELGDSALYLCASSWGPGESYGYTFGSGTRLTVV.

This clone has a single count. This rearrangement joins TRBV7-6 to TRBJ1-2; perhaps TRBD1 as D (5 bases). The V end was cut by 5 bases, the J end by 9 bases, with 16 bases between. The CDR3 consists of 13 residues. Germline V gives CDR1 SGHVS, CDR2 FNYEAQ. Written as DNA, the CDR3 is TGTGCCAGCAGCACACCAGGGTATGGTAGCTACACCTTC. As protein: CASSTPGYGSYTF.

This clone was seen a handful of times. This chain joins TRBV18 and TRBJ1-5, with TRBD1 matching 7 bases. The CDR3 is 16 amino acids. Trimming at V came to 3 bases and at J to 7 bases, leaving 12 bases not matched to a gene. Germline values: CDR1 KGHSH, CDR2 LQKENI. CDR3 sequence (DNA): TGTGCCAGCTCACCGTCAGGGGGAGAGGGGGGCCAGCCCCAGCATTTT. Translated: CASSPSGGEGGQPQHF.

This chain joins TRBV10-1 and TRBJ2-3; 10 bases fit TRBD2. The length of the CDR3 is 15 residues. Germline assignment: CDR1 WNHNN and CDR2 SYGVQD (reference sequence). The J segment lost 3 bases and the V segment lost 7 bases, leaving 7 bases of the junction unmatched. Here the CDR3 DNA reads TGCGCCAGCAAGCCTCTAGCGGGGGAAACAGATACGCAGTATTTT. Translating it yields CASKPLAGETDTQYF.

The genes are TRBV6-5 and TRBJ1-4, with D perhaps matching TRBD1 (5 bases). Germline CDR1 MNHEY, CDR2 SVGAGI. The CDR3 is made up of 14 amino acids. Trimming took off 6 bases at V and 5 bases at J, with 13 bases between the two ends. The DNA of the CDR3 is TGTGCCAGCAGCGAGGGACGGAGGAATGAAAAACTGTTTTTT. It codes for CASSEGRRNEKLFF.

Written as DNA, the CDR3 is TGCGCCAGCAGCTTGGACGGGACAGGGGGTGGCTACACCTTC. Protein: CASSLDGTGGGYTF. The chain employs TRBV5-1 and TRBJ1-2, with 11 bases aligning to TRBD1. Germline loops: CDR1 SGHRS, CDR2 YFSETQ. The CDR3 consists of 14 residues. With V trimmed by 0 bases and J by 7 bases, 2 bases remained unmatched.

This chain uses TRBV11-1 with TRBJ1-2, with D possibly being TRBD1 (6 bases). This CDR3 region has 15 residues. CDR1 SGHAT and CDR2 FQDESV come from the germline V gene (reference sequence). V lost 4 bases, J lost 4 bases, and 16 bases lay in between. The CDR3 loop is CASSSLGQHTYGYTF. CDR3 nucleotides: TGTGCCAGCAGCTCCCTAGGACAGCATACCTATGGCTACACCTTC.